Reported below is one T cell receptor (beta chain). The data were obtained in a study of T-cell reconstitution after alpha-beta-depleted transplantation in children. The germline CDR1 and CDR2 sequences are DFQATT and SNEGSKA (reference sequence). V dropped 8 bases and J dropped 3 bases, with 14 bases sitting between them. This CDR3 is 12 amino acids long. A TCRbeta library incorporating unique molecular identifiers was prepared. TCRdb reanalysed the PCR reads using MiXCR and keeps one entry per CDR3 protein. The table includes some 500,000 distinct CDR3 sequences, around 20% detected once. The TCR originated in a human donor who donated a stem cell graft to a child with acute lymphoblastic leukemia. Sequenced here: PBMCs from the stem cell graft donor, sampled from the stem cell graft. V and J are TRBV20-1 and TRBJ2-7, with D possibly matching TRBD2 (5 bases). The CDR3 is CSSSGELYEQYF. For the CDR3, the DNA is TGCAGTTCCTCCGGGGAGCTCTACGAGCAGTACTTC.